Listed here is a single TCR beta chain. The whole isolated RNA underwent reverse transcription, so sequencing captured expressed TCRB transcripts. The data were produced by immunoSEQ multiplex PCR, yet TCRdb's version contains in-frame clones alone and is incomplete. The top ten clones hold approximately 0.05% of a sample with 220,000 or so clones, 68% of them seen once. Germline CDR1 and CDR2: SGHTA and FQGNSA. V shed 5 bases and J 4 bases; nucleotides not matched to a gene: 3. The CDR3 extends over 15 amino acids. The sample comes from a study of beta chain features in type 1 diabetes. This sequence joins TRBV7-2 and TRBJ2-5, with 14 positions matching TRBD2. The clonotype originates from a man in his thirties or forties in good health. Sequencing was carried out using naive CD4+ T cells from blood. CDR3 nucleotide sequence: TGTGCCAGCAGCCCTGGGACTAGCGGGGGAGAGACCCAGTACTTC. This gives the protein CASSPGTSGGETQYF.